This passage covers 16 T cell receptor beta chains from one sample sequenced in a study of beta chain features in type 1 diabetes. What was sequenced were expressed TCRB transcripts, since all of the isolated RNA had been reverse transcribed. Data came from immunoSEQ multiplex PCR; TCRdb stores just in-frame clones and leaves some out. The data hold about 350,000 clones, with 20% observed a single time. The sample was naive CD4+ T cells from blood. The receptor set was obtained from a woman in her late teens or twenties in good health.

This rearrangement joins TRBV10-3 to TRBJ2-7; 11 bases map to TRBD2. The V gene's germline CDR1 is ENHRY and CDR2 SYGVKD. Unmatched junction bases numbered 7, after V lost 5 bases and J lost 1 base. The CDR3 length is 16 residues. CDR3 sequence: CAISPGVAGGSYEQYF. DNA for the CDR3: TGTGCCATCAGTCCTGGGGTAGCGGGAGGGTCCTACGAGCAGTACTTC.

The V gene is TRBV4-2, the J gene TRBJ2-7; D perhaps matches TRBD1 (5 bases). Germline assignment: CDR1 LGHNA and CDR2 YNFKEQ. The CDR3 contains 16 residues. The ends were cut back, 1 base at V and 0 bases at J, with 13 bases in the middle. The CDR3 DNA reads TGTGCCAGCAGCCAAGGAGGCGTCAGGGTCTCCTACGAGCAGTACTTC. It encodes CASSQGGVRVSYEQYF.

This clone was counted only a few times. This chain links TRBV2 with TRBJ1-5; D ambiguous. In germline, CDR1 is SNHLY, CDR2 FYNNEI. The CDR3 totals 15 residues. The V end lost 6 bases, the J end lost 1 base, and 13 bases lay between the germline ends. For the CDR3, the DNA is TGTGCCAGCAGGCAGGTCGCTGCGAGCAATCAGCCCCAGCATTTT. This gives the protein CASRQVAASNQPQHF.

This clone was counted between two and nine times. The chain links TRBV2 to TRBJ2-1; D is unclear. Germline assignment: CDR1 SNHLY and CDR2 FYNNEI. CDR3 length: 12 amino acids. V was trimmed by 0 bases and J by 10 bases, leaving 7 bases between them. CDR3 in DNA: TGTGCCAGCAGTGAAGCGCAGGCAGAGCAGTTCTTC. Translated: CASSEAQAEQFF.

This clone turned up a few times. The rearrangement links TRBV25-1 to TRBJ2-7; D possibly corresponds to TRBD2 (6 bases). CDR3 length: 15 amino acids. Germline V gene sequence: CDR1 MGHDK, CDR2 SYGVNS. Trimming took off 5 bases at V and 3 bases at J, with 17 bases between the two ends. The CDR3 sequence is CASSHPGTRSYEQYF. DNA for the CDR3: TGTGCCAGCAGTCACCCCGGGACTCGCAGCTACGAGCAGTACTTC.

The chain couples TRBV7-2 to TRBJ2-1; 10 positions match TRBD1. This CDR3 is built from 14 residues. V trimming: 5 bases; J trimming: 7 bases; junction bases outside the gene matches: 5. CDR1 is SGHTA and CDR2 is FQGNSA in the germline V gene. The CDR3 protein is CASSIDRGRNEQFF. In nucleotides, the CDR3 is TGTGCCAGCAGCATCGACAGGGGGCGGAATGAGCAGTTCTTC.

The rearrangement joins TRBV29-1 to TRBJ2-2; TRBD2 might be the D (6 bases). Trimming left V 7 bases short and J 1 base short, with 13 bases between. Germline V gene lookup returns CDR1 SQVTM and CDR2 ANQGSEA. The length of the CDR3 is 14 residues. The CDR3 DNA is TGCAGCGCCGCACGACTAGAGAACACCGGGGAGCTGTTTTTT. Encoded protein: CSAARLENTGELFF.

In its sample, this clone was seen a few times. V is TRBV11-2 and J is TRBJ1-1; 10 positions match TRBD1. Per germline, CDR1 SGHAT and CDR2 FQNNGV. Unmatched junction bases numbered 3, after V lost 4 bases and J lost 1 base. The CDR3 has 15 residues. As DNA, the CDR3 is TGTGCCAGCAGCTCCAGGACAGGGGGGAACACTGAAGCTTTCTTT. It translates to CASSSRTGGNTEAFF.

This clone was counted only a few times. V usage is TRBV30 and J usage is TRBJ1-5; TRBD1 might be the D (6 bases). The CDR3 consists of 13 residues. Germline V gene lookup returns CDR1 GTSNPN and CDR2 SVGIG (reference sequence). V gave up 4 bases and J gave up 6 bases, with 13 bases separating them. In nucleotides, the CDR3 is TGTGCCTGGATGGCAGGGGTGGGTCAGCCCCAGCATTTT. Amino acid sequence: CAWMAGVGQPQHF.

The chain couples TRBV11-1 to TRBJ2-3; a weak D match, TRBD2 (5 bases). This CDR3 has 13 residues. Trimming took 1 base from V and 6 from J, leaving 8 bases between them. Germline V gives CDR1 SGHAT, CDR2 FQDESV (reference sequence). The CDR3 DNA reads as TGTGCCAGCAGCTTAGTTAGCGACGATACGCAGTATTTT. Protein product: CASSLVSDDTQYF.

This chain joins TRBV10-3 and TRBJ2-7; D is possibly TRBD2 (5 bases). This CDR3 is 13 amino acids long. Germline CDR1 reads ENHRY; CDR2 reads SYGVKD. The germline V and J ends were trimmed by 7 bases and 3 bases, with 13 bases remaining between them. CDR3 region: CAIKGSAYYEQYF. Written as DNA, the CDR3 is TGTGCCATCAAGGGTAGCGCGTACTACGAGCAGTACTTC.

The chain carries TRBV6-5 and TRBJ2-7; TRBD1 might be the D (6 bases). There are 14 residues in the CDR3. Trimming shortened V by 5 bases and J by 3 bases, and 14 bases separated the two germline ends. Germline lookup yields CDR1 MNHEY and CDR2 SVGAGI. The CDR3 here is CASSPQLQGYEQYF. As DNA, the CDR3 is TGTGCCAGCAGTCCTCAATTACAGGGCTACGAGCAGTACTTC.

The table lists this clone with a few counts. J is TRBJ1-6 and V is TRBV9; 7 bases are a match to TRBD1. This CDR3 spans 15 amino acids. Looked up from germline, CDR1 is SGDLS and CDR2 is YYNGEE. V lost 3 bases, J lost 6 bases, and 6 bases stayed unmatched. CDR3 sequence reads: CASSGGTEINSPLHF. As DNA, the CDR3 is TGTGCCAGCAGCGGGGGGACAGAGATTAATTCACCCCTCCACTTT.

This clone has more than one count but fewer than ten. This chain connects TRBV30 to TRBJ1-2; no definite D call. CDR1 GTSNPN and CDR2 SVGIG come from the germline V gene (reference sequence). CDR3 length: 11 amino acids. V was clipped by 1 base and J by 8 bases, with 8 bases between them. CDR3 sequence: CAWSARIGYTF. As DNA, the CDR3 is TGTGCCTGGAGTGCTAGAATCGGCTACACCTTC.

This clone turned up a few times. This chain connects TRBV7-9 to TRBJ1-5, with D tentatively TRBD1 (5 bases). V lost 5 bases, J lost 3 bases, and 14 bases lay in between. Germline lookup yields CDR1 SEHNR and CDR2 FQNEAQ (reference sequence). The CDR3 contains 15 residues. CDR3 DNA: TGTGCCAGCAGCCCAGGGCACAGTTCCAATCAGCCCCAGCATTTT. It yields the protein CASSPGHSSNQPQHF.

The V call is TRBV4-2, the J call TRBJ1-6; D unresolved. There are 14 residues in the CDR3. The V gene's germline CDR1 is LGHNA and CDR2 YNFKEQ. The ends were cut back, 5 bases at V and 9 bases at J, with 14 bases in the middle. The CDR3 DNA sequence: TGTGCCAGCAGCTTGTTGGCCGCCAGTTCACCCCTCCACTTT. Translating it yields CASSLLAASSPLHF.